The 29 T cell receptor beta chains given below trace back to one sample, sequenced in a study of shared clonotypes between healthy human individuals. The repertoire was sequenced with immunoSEQ multiplex PCR; TCRdb's copy has only in-frame clones and lacks some. The sample records some 510,000 clones, approximately 85% being singletons. Sequences were obtained from PBMCs. The receptors here all came from a middle-aged woman in good health. Some clones in this sample may be carry-over from other donors' samples.

The chain is built from TRBV23-1 and TRBJ2-7; TRBD2 agrees at 13 bases. TRBV23-1 is placed among ORFs of uncertain function. Trimming took 11 bases from V and 4 from J; bases not matched to a gene: 11. CDR3 length equals 15 residues. Written as DNA, the CDR3 is TGCGCCGGCTCCGGGACTAGCGGGGCGAATTACGAGCAGTACTTC. Translating it yields CAGSGTSGANYEQYF.

The chain carries TRBV2 and TRBJ1-1; D uncertain. CDR3 length: 14 amino acids. The germline CDR1 and CDR2 sequences are SNHLY and FYNNEI. V lost 5 bases and J 0 bases, leaving 10 bases between the germline ends. CDR3 nucleotide sequence: TGTGCCAGCAGTAATTGGGTCCTGAACACTGAAGCTTTCTTT. This sequence encodes CASSNWVLNTEAFF. The whole variable domain, remainder taken from reference TRBV2 and TRBJ1-1, is EPEVTQTPSHQVTQMGQEVILRCVPISNHLYFYWYRQILGQKVEFLVSFYNNEISEKSEIFDDQFSVERPDGSNFTLKIRSTKLEDSAMYFCASSNWVLNTEAFFGQGTRLTVV.

This clone occurred a few times. V usage is TRBV27 and J usage is TRBJ2-7, with a possible D match to TRBD1 (5 bases). The CDR3 runs to 14 residues. From germline, CDR1 is MNHEY and CDR2 SMNVEV (reference sequence). The V gene lost 2 bases and the J gene lost 2 bases, with 10 bases spanning the gap. The DNA of the CDR3 is TGTGCCAGCAGTTTAATGGTAGGGGCCTACGAGCAGTACTTC. It specifies CASSLMVGAYEQYF.

The chain recombines TRBV10-2 with TRBJ2-1, with 10 bases identical to TRBD2. The CDR3 is 16 residues long. Per germline, CDR1 WSHSY and CDR2 SAAADI. Trimming took 2 bases from V and 5 from J; bases not matched to a gene: 6. The CDR3 nucleotides are TGCGCCAGCAGTGAGCGCAGGACTAGCGGCAACAATGAGCAGTTCTTC. The encoded protein is CASSERRTSGNNEQFF.

The chain carries TRBV18 and TRBJ2-3; 9 bases map to TRBD2. V gave up 3 bases and J gave up 2 bases; unmatched junction bases: 6. The CDR3 is 16 residues long. CDR1 is KGHSH and CDR2 is LQKENI in the germline V gene. The CDR3 loop is CASSPMTSGNTDTQYF. The CDR3 region has the DNA TGTGCCAGCTCACCTATGACTAGCGGTAACACAGATACGCAGTATTTT.

The J gene is TRBJ2-1, the V gene TRBV2; perhaps TRBD2 as D (5 bases). This CDR3 spans 17 amino acids. Germline V gene sequence: CDR1 SNHLY, CDR2 FYNNEI. Trimming cost V 3 bases and J 3 bases, with 18 bases left between them. The DNA of the CDR3 is TGTGCCAGCAGTGAGATGGATTCAGCGGTCAACTACAATGAGCAGTTCTTC. Translation gives CASSEMDSAVNYNEQFF.

The chain recombines TRBV29-1 with TRBJ2-3; 9 bases line up with TRBD1. Per the germline V gene, CDR1 is SQVTM and CDR2 is ANQGSEA. J gave up 2 bases and V 4 bases, and 7 bases lay outside the gene matches. The CDR3 is made up of 15 amino acids. The CDR3 coding sequence is TGCAGCGTTGTGGGGACAGGGAGTGACACAGATACGCAGTATTTT. It translates to CSVVGTGSDTDTQYF.

The chain combines TRBV7-2 with TRBJ1-2; maybe TRBD1 (5 bases). Trimming shortened V by 5 bases and J by 4 bases, and 20 bases separated the two germline ends. The CDR3 runs 16 residues. Germline values: CDR1 SGHTA, CDR2 FQGNSA. CDR3 in DNA: TGTGCCAGCAGCCCGACCCGACAGTCGCAGGGCTATGGCTACACCTTC. Translated, it gives CASSPTRQSQGYGYTF.

The chain has TRBV2 and TRBJ2-7; 7 positions match TRBD1. The J segment lost 2 bases and the V segment lost 6 bases, leaving 10 bases of the junction unmatched. CDR3 length: 15 amino acids. CDR1 is SNHLY, CDR2 FYNNEI, per germline. CDR3 residues: CASSRPDRLAYEQYF. For the CDR3, the DNA is TGTGCCAGCAGCCGCCCGGACAGGTTGGCCTACGAGCAGTACTTC. Together with reference TRBV2 and TRBJ2-7, the CDR3 gives the full variable domain: EPEVTQTPSHQVTQMGQEVILRCVPISNHLYFYWYRQILGQKVEFLVSFYNNEISEKSEIFDDQFSVERPDGSNFTLKIRSTKLEDSAMYFCASSRPDRLAYEQYFGPGTRLTVT.

The CDR3 DNA follows: TGTGCCAGCAGTCTCGCGGGAGCTAACTATGGCTACACCTTC. Translation: CASSLAGANYGYTF. This chain uses TRBV28 with TRBJ1-2; D remains unclear. The CDR3 covers 14 residues. Germline CDR1 is MDHEN and CDR2 is SYDVKM. V was cut by 5 bases and J by 0 bases, with 10 bases left in between.

This clone was counted a single time. The gene calls are TRBV19 and TRBJ2-3, with 9 bases aligning to TRBD1. Trimming removed 5 bases from V and 2 bases from J; junction bases left unmatched: 2. Germline V gene sequence: CDR1 LNHDA, CDR2 SQIVND (reference sequence). The CDR3 length is 14 residues. In nucleotides, the CDR3 is TGTGCCAGTAGTCCACAGGGGGCCACAGATACGCAGTATTTT. Protein sequence: CASSPQGATDTQYF. Based on the CDR3 plus reference TRBV19 and TRBJ2-3, the full variable domain is DGGITQSPKYLFRKEGQNVTLSCEQNLNHDAMYWYRQDPGQGLRLIYYSQIVNDFQKGDIAEGYSVSREKKESFPLTVTSAQKNPTAFYLCASSPQGATDTQYFGPGTRLTVL.

This CDR3 reads CASSLNTNNSPLHF. DNA for the CDR3: TGTGCCAGCAGCTTAAACACTAATAATTCACCCCTCCACTTT. The chain carries TRBV7-9 and TRBJ1-6; D not certain. Per germline, CDR1 SEHNR and CDR2 FQNEAQ (reference sequence). The CDR3 runs 14 residues. The ends were cut back, 2 bases at V and 5 bases at J, with 7 bases in the middle.

The chain carries TRBV30 and TRBJ2-7, with TRBD1 matching 8 bases. V shed 3 bases, J shed 3 bases, and the junction held 4 bases outside the gene matches. CDR3 length: 13 amino acids. Germline V CDR1 and CDR2: GTSNPN, SVGIG (reference sequence). Here the CDR3 reads CAWSGQGGYEQYF. Here the CDR3 DNA reads TGTGCCTGGAGCGGACAGGGAGGCTACGAGCAGTACTTC.

The chain employs TRBV6-4 and TRBJ2-1, with TRBD2 as a possible D gene (6 bases). Per germline, CDR1 MRHNA and CDR2 SNTAGT. This CDR3 region has 15 residues. Trimming pared 3 bases from V and 0 bases from J, leaving 9 bases between. For the CDR3, the DNA is TGTGCCAGCAGTGAGGAGGGTAGCTCCTACAATGAGCAGTTCTTC. Translation gives CASSEEGSSYNEQFF.

This chain connects TRBV5-6 to TRBJ2-5; D tentatively reads TRBD1 or TRBD2 (5 bases each). Germline assignment: CDR1 SGHDT and CDR2 YYEEEE. Trimming removed 1 base from V and 1 base from J, with 8 bases in between. CDR3 length: 14 residues. CDR3 bases: TGTGCCAGCAGCTTGCGGGGCATCCAAGAGACCCAGTACTTC. Translated, it gives CASSLRGIQETQYF.

The chain uses TRBV19 and TRBJ1-1, with D possibly TRBD1 on 5 matching bases. CDR1 LNHDA and CDR2 SQIVND come from the germline V gene (reference sequence). The CDR3 consists of 12 residues. V lost 11 bases and J lost 5, with 15 bases in between. CDR3 in DNA: TGTGCCGCAAAGGGGAGGCGGACTGAAGCTTTCTTT. Translation gives CAAKGRRTEAFF.

The table lists this clone with a count of one. The gene calls are TRBV5-1 and TRBJ2-3, with a weak D call TRBD2 (5 bases). In germline, CDR1 is SGHRS, CDR2 YFSETQ. CDR3 length: 16 residues. V was trimmed by 6 bases and J by 0 bases, leaving 17 bases between them. CDR3 DNA: TGCGCCAGCACTATCAGCGGCCCTAGCAGCACAGATACGCAGTATTTT. This translates into CASTISGPSSTDTQYF.

This chain connects TRBV14 to TRBJ1-4, with D perhaps matching TRBD1 (5 bases). The length of the CDR3 is 16 residues. Germline V gene lookup returns CDR1 SGHDN and CDR2 FVKESK. V was trimmed by 1 base and J by 4 bases, leaving 13 bases between them. The CDR3 nucleotides read TGTGCCAGCAGCCAAGGGTCCAGGGTCAGTAATGAAAAACTGTTTTTT. It yields the protein CASSQGSRVSNEKLFF.

The sample holds a few counts of this clone. The gene calls are TRBV6-5 and TRBJ1-4; D might be TRBD1 (6 bases). V lost 4 bases, J lost 4 bases, and 16 bases lay in between. Germline V gene sequence: CDR1 MNHEY, CDR2 SVGAGI. The CDR3 sequence is 16 residues long. CDR3 DNA sequence: TGTGCCAGCAGTTCCGTACAGGGAGGTCTTAATGAAAAACTGTTTTTT. Residues: CASSSVQGGLNEKLFF.

The genes are TRBV30 and TRBJ2-5; TRBD2 aligns across 8 bases. The J call may be in error: the DNA end matches TRBJ2-7 better. There are 15 residues in the CDR3. CDR1 and CDR2 from the germline V gene are GTSNPN and SVGIG (reference sequence). CDR3 in amino acids: CAWSVRGGRPYEQYF. The CDR3 DNA is TGTGCCTGGAGTGTACGAGGCGGGAGGCCCTACGAGCAGTACTTC.

Written as DNA, the CDR3 is TGTGCCAGCAGCTTAGGTCAGGGTACCTACAATGAGCAGTTCTTC. Translated, it gives CASSLGQGTYNEQFF. V usage is TRBV11-2 and J usage is TRBJ2-1, with D perhaps TRBD1 (5 bases). Between the trimmed V and J ends, which lost 1 base and 2 bases, there was a span of 9 bases. The CDR3 is made up of 15 amino acids. The germline V gene has CDR1 SGHAT and CDR2 FQNNGV. Filled out from reference TRBV11-2 and TRBJ2-1, the complete variable domain reads EAGVAQSPRYKIIEKRQSVAFWCNPISGHATLYWYQQILGQGPKLLIQFQNNGVVDDSQLPKDRFSAERLKGVDSTLKIQPAKLEDSAVYLCASSLGQGTYNEQFFGPGTRLTVL.

CDR3 DNA sequence: TGTGCCTCTGTCCGGGATTTACAAGAGACCCAGTACTTC. This gives the protein CASVRDLQETQYF. V usage is TRBV10-3 and J usage is TRBJ2-5, with a tentative D call TRBD2 (5 bases). Germline CDR1 and CDR2: ENHRY and SYGVKD. Trimming shortened V by 11 bases and J by 2 bases, and 15 bases separated the two germline ends. The CDR3 extends over 13 amino acids.

The V call is TRBV9, the J call TRBJ2-2; D not certain. This CDR3 region has 14 residues. Germline V gene lookup returns CDR1 SGDLS and CDR2 YYNGEE. V lost 1 base to trimming and J lost 0 bases, with 4 bases between them. The CDR3 bases are TGTGCCAGCAGCGTAACCCCGAACACCGGGGAGCTGTTTTTT. Protein sequence: CASSVTPNTGELFF.

This clone showed up just a few times. Other DNA sequences in this specimen translate into the identical CDR3. The chain employs TRBV5-1 and TRBJ1-1; TRBD1 might be the D (5 bases). This CDR3 is built from 14 residues. Trimming pared 2 bases from V and 1 base from J, leaving 9 bases between. CDR1 SGHRS and CDR2 YFSETQ come from the germline V gene. CDR3 DNA: TGCGCCAGCAGCTTTGATGGGGGGAACACTGAAGCTTTCTTT. It yields the protein CASSFDGGNTEAFF.

CDR3 DNA: TGTGCCAGCAGCGTAGGGAATATTAACACTGAAGCTTTCTTT. It codes for CASSVGNINTEAFF. The rearrangement uses TRBV7-9 and TRBJ1-1; D gene unclear. The CDR3 has 14 amino acids. V was trimmed by 5 bases and J by 2 bases, leaving 12 bases between them. Germline V gene data show CDR1 as SEHNR and CDR2 as FQNEAQ (reference sequence).

This clone appeared a few times. This chain joins TRBV10-3 and TRBJ1-5, with no clear D. The germline V gene encodes CDR1 ENHRY and CDR2 SYGVKD. The CDR3 is 13 residues long. Trimming took off 6 bases at V and 4 bases at J, with 10 bases between the two ends. The CDR3, as DNA: TGTGCCATCAGGGGGAGGGAAAATCAGCCCCAGCATTTT. Amino acid sequence: CAIRGRENQPQHF.

This clone was seen just once. This sequence joins TRBV9 and TRBJ1-2; D is unclear. Germline values: CDR1 SGDLS, CDR2 YYNGEE. This CDR3 region has 13 residues. Between the trimmed V and J ends, which lost 0 bases and 9 bases, there was a span of 12 bases. The CDR3 loop reads CASSVGGQESYTF. The CDR3 coding sequence is TGTGCCAGCAGCGTAGGAGGGCAAGAAAGCTACACCTTC.

V gene TRBV28 combines with J gene TRBJ1-5; 8 positions agree with TRBD1. Trimming removed 7 bases from V and 0 bases from J; junction bases left unmatched: 5. Germline CDR1 is MDHEN and CDR2 is SYDVKM. The CDR3 is made up of 15 amino acids. The chain's CDR3 is CASIPDRASNQPQHF. In DNA, the CDR3 is TGTGCCAGCATCCCGGACAGGGCTAGCAATCAGCCCCAGCATTTT.

This clone was counted once. V and J are TRBV19 and TRBJ2-1; D perhaps matches TRBD1 (5 bases). V was cut by 1 base and J by 2 bases, with 12 bases left in between. In germline, CDR1 is LNHDA, CDR2 SQIVND (reference sequence). This CDR3 is 16 amino acids long. Written as DNA, the CDR3 is TGTGCCAGTAGTATAGCCAGGGTATCGCCCTACAATGAGCAGTTCTTC. It codes for CASSIARVSPYNEQFF.